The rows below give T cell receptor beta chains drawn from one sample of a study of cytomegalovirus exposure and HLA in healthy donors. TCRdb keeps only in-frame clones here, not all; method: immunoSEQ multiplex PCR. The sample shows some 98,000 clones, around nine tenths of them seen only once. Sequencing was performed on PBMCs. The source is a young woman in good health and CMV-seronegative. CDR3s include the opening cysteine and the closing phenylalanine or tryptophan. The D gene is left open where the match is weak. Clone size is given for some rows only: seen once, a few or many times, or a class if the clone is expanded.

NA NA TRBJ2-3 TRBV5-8 CASSLTGADTQYF TGTGCCAGCAGCTTGACAGGAGCAGATACGCAGTATTTT
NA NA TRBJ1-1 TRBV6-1 CASRDISSTEAFF TGTGCCAGCCGGGACATATCCTCCACTGAAGCTTTCTTT
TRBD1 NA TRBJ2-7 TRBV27 CASSFSLTGIYEQYF TGTGCCAGCAGTTTTAGCCTGACAGGGATCTACGAGCAGTACTTC
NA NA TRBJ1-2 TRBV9 CASSLGQSADGYTF TGTGCCAGCAGCCTCGGACAATCGGCGGATGGCTACACCTTC
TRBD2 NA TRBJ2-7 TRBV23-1 CASSLTPGGGYEQYF TGCGCCAGCAGTCTTACTCCGGGAGGCGGGTACGAGCAGTACTTC
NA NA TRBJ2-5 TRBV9 CASSSTGFQETQYF TGTGCCAGCAGCAGTACAGGGTTCCAAGAGACCCAGTACTTC
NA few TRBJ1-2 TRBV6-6 CASSPTGKGYTF TGTGCCAGCAGCCCCACAGGGAAAGGCTACACCTTC
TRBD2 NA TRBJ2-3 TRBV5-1 CASSSLAGGTDTQYF TGCGCCAGCAGCTCTCTAGCGGGGGGCACAGATACGCAGTATTTT
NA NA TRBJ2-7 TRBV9 CASSVGQNAYEQYF TGTGCCAGCAGCGTAGGACAGAACGCCTACGAGCAGTACTTC
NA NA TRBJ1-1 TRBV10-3 CAISPGEGRRDTEAFF TGTGCCATCAGCCCCGGGGAGGGGAGGAGGGACACTGAAGCTTTCTTT
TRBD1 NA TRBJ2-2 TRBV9 CASSARQGANTGELFF TGTGCCAGCAGCGCTCGACAGGGGGCAAACACCGGGGAGCTGTTTTTT
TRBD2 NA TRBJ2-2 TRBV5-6 CASSPPSGVNTGELFF TGTGCCAGCAGCCCCCCTAGCGGGGTGAACACCGGGGAGCTGTTTTTT
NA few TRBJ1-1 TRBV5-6 CASMGAATEAFF TGTGCCAGCATGGGGGCAGCCACTGAAGCTTTCTTT
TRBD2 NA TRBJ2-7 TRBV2 CASRPGLAAHYEQYF TGTGCCAGCAGGCCCGGACTAGCGGCCCACTACGAGCAGTACTTC
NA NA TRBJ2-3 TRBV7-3 CASSLRFRTDTQYF TGTGCCAGCAGCTTAAGGTTCCGGACAGATACGCAGTATTTT
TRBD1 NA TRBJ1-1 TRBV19 CASSSNPGQGSTEAFF TGTGCCAGTAGTTCCAACCCGGGACAGGGATCCACTGAAGCTTTCTTT
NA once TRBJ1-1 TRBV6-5 CASTQGDMNTEAFF TGTGCCAGCACCCAAGGGGACATGAACACTGAAGCTTTCTTT
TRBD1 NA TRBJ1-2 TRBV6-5 CASRPRTGVIGGYTF TGTGCCAGCAGACCAAGGACAGGGGTGATTGGCGGCTACACCTTC
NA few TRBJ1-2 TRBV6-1 CASSESTTGGYTF TGTGCCAGCAGTGAGTCGACCACGGGGGGCTACACCTTC
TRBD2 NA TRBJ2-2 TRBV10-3 CAISESGTSGSNPGELFF TGTGCCATCAGTGAGTCGGGGACTAGCGGGAGTAACCCCGGGGAGCTGTTTTTT
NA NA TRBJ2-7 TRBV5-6 CASSYTLASYEQYF TGTGCCAGCAGTTACACCTTAGCCTCCTACGAGCAGTACTTC
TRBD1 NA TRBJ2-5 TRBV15 CATSRQQGVQETQYF TGTGCCACCAGCAGGCAGCAGGGGGTCCAAGAGACCCAGTACTTC
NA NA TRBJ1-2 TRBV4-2 CASSQVGNSNYGYTF TGTGCCAGCAGCCAAGTTGGCAACAGTAACTATGGCTACACCTTC
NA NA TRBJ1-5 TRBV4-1 CASSPDYGVGQPQHF TGCGCCAGCAGCCCGGATTACGGGGTTGGACAGCCCCAGCATTTT
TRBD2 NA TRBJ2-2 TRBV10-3 CAISELAGGPGTGELFF TGTGCCATCAGTGAGCTAGCGGGAGGGCCGGGAACCGGGGAGCTGTTTTTT
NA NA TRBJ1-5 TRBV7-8 CASSLGAPNQPQHF TGTGCCAGCAGCTTAGGGGCACCTAATCAGCCCCAGCATTTT
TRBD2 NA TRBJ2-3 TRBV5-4 CASSFMGGRGNTQYF TGTGCCAGCAGCTTTATGGGCGGGAGAGGAAATACGCAGTATTTT
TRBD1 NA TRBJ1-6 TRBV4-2 CASSQEGTGASPLHF TGTGCCAGCAGCCAAGAAGGGACAGGGGCTTCACCCCTCCACTTT
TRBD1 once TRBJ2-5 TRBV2 CASGVGQGEETQYF TGTGCCAGCGGGGTCGGGCAGGGGGAAGAGACCCAGTACTTC
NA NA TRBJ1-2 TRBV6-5 CASSYSSLTYGYTF TGTGCCAGCAGTTACTCGAGCCTCACTTATGGCTACACCTTC
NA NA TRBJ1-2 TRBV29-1 CSVFDSGYTF TGCAGCGTTTTTGATAGCGGCTACACCTTC
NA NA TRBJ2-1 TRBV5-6 CASRVQGIDSYNEQFF TGTGCCAGCAGGGTACAGGGTATTGACTCCTACAATGAGCAGTTCTTC
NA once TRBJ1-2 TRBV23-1 CASSQSAPQGGGYTF TGCGCCAGCAGTCAATCGGCACCCCAGGGCGGAGGCTACACCTTC
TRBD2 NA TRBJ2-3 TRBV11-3 CASSLKAGVSTDTQYF TGTGCCAGCAGCCTCAAGGCGGGGGTTAGCACAGATACGCAGTATTTT
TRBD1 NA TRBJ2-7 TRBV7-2 CASSQGAGNPKKSYEQYF TGTGCCAGCAGCCAGGGGGCCGGGAACCCCAAAAAGTCCTACGAGCAGTACTTC
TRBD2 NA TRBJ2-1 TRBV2 CASSSDPGLAGGQDEQFF TGTGCCAGCAGCTCAGATCCCGGACTAGCGGGGGGGCAGGATGAGCAGTTCTTC
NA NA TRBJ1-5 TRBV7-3 CASSPQRRSNQPQHF TGTGCCAGCAGCCCGCAGCGGAGGAGCAATCAGCCCCAGCATTTT
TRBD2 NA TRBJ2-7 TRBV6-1 CASGLAKAYEQYF TGTGCCAGTGGACTAGCAAAGGCCTACGAGCAGTACTTC
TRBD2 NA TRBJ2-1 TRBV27 CASSSASSGRNEQFF TGTGCCAGCAGTTCGGCGTCTAGCGGGCGCAATGAGCAGTTCTTC
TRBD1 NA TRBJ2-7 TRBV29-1 CSVESGQGGQYF TGCAGCGTTGAGTCGGGACAGGGCGGGCAGTACTTC
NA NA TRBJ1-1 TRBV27 CASSSVTAEAFF TGTGCCAGCAGTTCCGTCACTGCTGAAGCTTTCTTT
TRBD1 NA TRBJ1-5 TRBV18 CASSPLPTGGNQPQHF TGTGCCAGCTCACCACTTCCGACAGGGGGAAATCAGCCCCAGCATTTT
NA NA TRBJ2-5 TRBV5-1 CASSLAGVRETQYF TGCGCCAGCAGCTTGGCCGGAGTCCGGGAGACCCAGTACTTC
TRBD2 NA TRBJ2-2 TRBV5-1 CASSGGGDGYTGELFF TGCGCCAGCTCAGGCGGGGGGGACGGCTACACCGGGGAGCTGTTTTTT
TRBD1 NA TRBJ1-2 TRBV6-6 CASRGQVYGYTF TGTGCCAGCAGGGGACAGGTCTATGGCTACACCTTC
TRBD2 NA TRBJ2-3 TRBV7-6 CASSLKVAGRLDTQYF TGTGCCAGCAGCTTAAAGGTAGCGGGACGGTTAGATACGCAGTATTTT
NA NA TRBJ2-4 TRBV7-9 CASSLPLRGSIQYF TGTGCCAGCAGCTTACCCCTGAGAGGTAGCATTCAGTACTTC
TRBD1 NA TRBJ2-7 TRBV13 CASSDGQAYEQYF TGTGCCAGCAGCGACGGACAGGCCTACGAGCAGTACTTC
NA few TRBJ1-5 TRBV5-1 CASSFSGAQDQHF TGCGCCAGCAGCTTCTCTGGGGCCCAGGACCAGCATTTT
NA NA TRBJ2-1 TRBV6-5 CASSYPGLEMHEQFF TGTGCCAGCAGTTACCCAGGGTTAGAGATGCATGAGCAGTTCTTC
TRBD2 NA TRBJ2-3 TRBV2 CASSGLARTDTQYF TGTGCCAGCTCAGGACTAGCTAGGACAGATACGCAGTATTTT
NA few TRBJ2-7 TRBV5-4 CASSFSGMSSYEQYF TGTGCCAGCAGCTTCTCAGGGATGAGCTCCTACGAGCAGTACTTC
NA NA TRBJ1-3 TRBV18 CASSHRDISGNTIYF TGTGCCAGCTCACACCGGGACATCTCTGGAAACACCATATATTTT